This T cell receptor beta chain was captured in a study of regulatory T cells in long-lasting Graves disease. Study summary: The criterion for persistent Graves' disease was over 5 years of antithyroid drugs with positive TSH receptor antibodies.

The time point here: persistent/refractory GD, antithyroid drugs over 5 years with positive TRAb. The TCR library was made from RNA that had been extracted from PBMCs in TRIzol. Those enrolled as patients came out of an endocrinology department in Xi'an, China. There are 15 residues in the CDR3. V trimming: 4 bases; J trimming: 4 bases; junction bases outside the gene matches: 6. Germline V gene lookup returns CDR1 SGHRS and CDR2 YFSETQ. Comment on this clonotype: Its antigen is not known.

Both iRepertoire HTBI primers and Arm-PCR of CDR3 regions were used to build the TCR beta libraries. TCRdb ran MiXCR on the multiplex PCR reads and lists one entry per CDR3 protein. The table lists 250,000 to 300,000 distinct CDR3 sequences, roughly a fifth of them singletons. Study-wide points: TRBV28, TRBJ1-2 and TRBJ2-5 were favored in persistent disease. Persistent-disease Graves' patients showed less TCR diversity than new cases.

This sequence originates from a female donor with Graves disease. The sequences come from peripheral blood mononuclear cells (PBMCs), collected when the disease was refractory, from a patient treated with antithyroid drugs. The chain combines TRBV5-1 with TRBJ1-1, with 11 bases aligning to TRBD1. The CDR3 DNA sequence: TGCGCCAGCAGCGTCACCGGGACAGGGGGCACTGAAGCTTTCTTT. Translating gives CASSVTGTGGTEAFF. The full variable domain, completed using reference TRBV5-1 and TRBJ1-1, is KAGVTQTPRYLIKTRGQQVTLSCSPISGHRSVSWYQQTPGQGLQFLFEYFSETQRNKGNFPGRFSGRQFSNSRSEMNVSTLELGDSALYLCASSVTGTGGTEAFFGQGTRLTVV.